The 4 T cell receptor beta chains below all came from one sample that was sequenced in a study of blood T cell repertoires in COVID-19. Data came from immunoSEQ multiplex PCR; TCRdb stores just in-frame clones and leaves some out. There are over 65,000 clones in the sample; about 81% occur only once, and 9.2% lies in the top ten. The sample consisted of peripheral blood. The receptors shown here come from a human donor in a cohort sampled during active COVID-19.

For the CDR3, the DNA is TGTGCCAGCAGCTATACGGACAGGCGCTCCTACGAGCAGTACTTC. It is translated as CASSYTDRRSYEQYF. The rearrangement joins TRBV28 to TRBJ2-7; 7 positions agree with TRBD1. The germline gives CDR1 MDHEN, CDR2 SYDVKM. The J segment lost 0 bases and the V segment lost 6 bases, leaving 8 bases of the junction unmatched. The CDR3 spans 15 residues.

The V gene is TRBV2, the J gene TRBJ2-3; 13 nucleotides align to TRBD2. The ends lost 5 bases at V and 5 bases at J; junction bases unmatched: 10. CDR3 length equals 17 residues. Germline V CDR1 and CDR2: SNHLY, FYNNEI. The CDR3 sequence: CASSQQGLAGLGDTQYF. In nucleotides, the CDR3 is TGTGCCAGCAGTCAGCAGGGACTAGCGGGATTGGGAGATACGCAGTATTTT.

In nucleotides, the CDR3 is TGTGCCAGCAGCTCTTGGACAGGGGGCAGGGATGAGCAGTTCTTC. The encoded protein is CASSSWTGGRDEQFF. The chain couples TRBV5-6 to TRBJ2-1; TRBD1 aligns across 11 bases. The V gene's germline CDR1 is SGHDT and CDR2 YYEEEE. V lost 3 bases to trimming and J lost 8 bases; unmatched junction nucleotides: 7. The CDR3 is 15 residues long.

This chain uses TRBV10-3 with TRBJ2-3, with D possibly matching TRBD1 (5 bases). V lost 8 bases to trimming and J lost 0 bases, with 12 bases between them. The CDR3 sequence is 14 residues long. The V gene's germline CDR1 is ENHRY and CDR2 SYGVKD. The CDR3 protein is CAIQGAVSTDTQYF. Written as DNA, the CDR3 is TGTGCCATCCAGGGTGCGGTTAGCACAGATACGCAGTATTTT.